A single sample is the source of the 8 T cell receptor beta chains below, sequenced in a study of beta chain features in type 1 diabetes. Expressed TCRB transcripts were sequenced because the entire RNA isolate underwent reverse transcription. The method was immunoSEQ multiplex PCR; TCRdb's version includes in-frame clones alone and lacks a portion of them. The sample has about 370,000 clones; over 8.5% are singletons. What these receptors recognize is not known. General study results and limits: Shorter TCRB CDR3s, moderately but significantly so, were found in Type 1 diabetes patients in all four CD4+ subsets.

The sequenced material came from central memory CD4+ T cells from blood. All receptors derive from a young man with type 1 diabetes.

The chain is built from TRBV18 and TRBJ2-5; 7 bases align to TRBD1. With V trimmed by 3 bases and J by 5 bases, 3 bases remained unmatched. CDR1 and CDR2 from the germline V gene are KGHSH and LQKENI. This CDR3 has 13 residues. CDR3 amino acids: CASSPLQGETQYF. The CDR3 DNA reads TGTGCCAGCTCACCTCTACAGGGGGAGACCCAGTACTTC.

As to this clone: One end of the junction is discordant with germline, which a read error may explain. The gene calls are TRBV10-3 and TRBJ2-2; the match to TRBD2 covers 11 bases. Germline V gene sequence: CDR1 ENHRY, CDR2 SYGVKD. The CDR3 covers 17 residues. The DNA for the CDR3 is TGTGCCAGCAGTGAATTTACTAGCGGGAGCCGGACCGGGGAGCTGTTTTTT. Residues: CASSEFTSGSRTGELFF.

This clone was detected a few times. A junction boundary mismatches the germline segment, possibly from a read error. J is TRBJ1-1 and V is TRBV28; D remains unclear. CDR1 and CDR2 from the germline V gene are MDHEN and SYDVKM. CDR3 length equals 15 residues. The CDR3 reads CASSLVWQMNTEAFF. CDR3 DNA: TGTGCCAGTAGTTTAGTGTGGCAGATGAACACTGAAGCTTTCTTT.

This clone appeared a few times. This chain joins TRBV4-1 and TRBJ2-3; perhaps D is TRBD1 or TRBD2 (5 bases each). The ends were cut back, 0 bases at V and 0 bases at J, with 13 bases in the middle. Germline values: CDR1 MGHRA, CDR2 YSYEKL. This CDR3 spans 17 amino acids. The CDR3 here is CASSQEGVSVSTDTQYF. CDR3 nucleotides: TGCGCCAGCAGCCAAGAGGGGGTTAGCGTAAGCACAGATACGCAGTATTTT.

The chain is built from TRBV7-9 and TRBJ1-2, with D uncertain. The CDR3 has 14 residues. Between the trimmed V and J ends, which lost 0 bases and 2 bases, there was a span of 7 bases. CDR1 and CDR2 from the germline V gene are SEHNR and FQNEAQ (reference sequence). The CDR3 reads CASSLALGNYGYTF. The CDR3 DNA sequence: TGTGCCAGCAGCTTAGCGCTGGGCAACTATGGCTACACCTTC.

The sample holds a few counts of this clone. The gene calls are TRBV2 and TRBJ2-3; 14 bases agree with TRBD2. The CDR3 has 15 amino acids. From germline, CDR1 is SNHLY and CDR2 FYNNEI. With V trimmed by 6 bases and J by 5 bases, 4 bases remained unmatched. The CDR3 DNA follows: TGTGCCAGCAGCCGACTAGCGGGAGGGCTAGATACGCAGTATTTT. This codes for CASSRLAGGLDTQYF.

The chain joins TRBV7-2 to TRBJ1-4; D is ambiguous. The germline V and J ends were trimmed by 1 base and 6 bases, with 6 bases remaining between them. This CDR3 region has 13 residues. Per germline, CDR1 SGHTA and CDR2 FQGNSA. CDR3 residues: CASSLGADEKLFF. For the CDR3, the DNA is TGTGCCAGCAGCTTAGGCGCTGATGAAAAACTGTTTTTT. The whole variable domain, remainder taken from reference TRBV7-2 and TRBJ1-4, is GAGVSQSPSNKVTEKGKDVELRCDPISGHTALYWYRQSLGQGLEFLIYFQGNSAPDKSGLPSDRFSAERTGGSVSTLTIQRTQQEDSAVYLCASSLGADEKLFFGSGTQLSVL.

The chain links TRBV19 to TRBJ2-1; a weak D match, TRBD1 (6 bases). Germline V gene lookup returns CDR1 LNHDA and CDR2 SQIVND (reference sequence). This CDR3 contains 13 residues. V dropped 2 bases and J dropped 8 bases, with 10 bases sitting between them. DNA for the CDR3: TGTGCCAGTAGTATAAGGGCAGGGGATGAGCAGTTCTTC. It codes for CASSIRAGDEQFF.